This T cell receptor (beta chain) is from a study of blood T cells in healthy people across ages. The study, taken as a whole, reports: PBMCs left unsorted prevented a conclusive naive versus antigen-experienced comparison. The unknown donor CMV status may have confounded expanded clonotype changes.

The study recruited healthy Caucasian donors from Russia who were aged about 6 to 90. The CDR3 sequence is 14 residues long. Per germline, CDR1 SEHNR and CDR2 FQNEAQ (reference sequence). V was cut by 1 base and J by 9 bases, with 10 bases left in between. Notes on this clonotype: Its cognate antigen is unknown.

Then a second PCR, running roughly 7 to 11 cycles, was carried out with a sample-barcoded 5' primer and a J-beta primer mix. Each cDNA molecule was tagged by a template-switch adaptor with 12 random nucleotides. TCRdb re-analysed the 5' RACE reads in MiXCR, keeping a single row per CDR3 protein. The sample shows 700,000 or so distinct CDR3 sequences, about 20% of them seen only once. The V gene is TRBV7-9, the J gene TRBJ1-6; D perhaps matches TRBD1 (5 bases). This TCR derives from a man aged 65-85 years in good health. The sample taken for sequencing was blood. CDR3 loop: CASSLGVRASPLHF. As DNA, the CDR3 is TGTGCCAGCAGCTTAGGGGTCAGGGCTTCACCCCTCCACTTT.